This entry lists 30 T cell receptor beta chains sequenced from one sample in a study of neurological immune-mediated disorders. TCRdb re-analysed the 5' RACE reads in MiXCR, keeping a single row per CDR3 protein. The data hold approximately 87,000 distinct CDR3 sequences, with less than 15% observed a single time. Input material: PBMCs. These receptors originate from a woman between 50 and 59 years old in good health.

This clonotype was detected ten times or more. V is TRBV29-1 and J is TRBJ2-7, with a tentative D call TRBD2 (5 bases). The V gene lost 4 bases and the J gene lost 5 bases, with 12 bases spanning the gap. From germline, CDR1 is SQVTM and CDR2 ANQGSEA. The CDR3 is made up of 12 amino acids. CDR3 in DNA: TGCAGCGTTGCCTCGGTCGGGAACGAGCAGTACTTC. It codes for CSVASVGNEQYF.

There are many counts of this clonotype. The chain recombines TRBV5-1 with TRBJ2-1; D not certain. The CDR3 runs to 17 residues. With 3 bases removed from V and 2 bases from J, the gap between germline ends came to 18 bases. The V gene's germline CDR1 is SGHRS and CDR2 YFSETQ. CDR3: CASSSSFGVTAYNEQFF. Here the CDR3 DNA reads TGCGCCAGCAGCTCGAGTTTTGGCGTGACCGCCTACAATGAGCAGTTCTTC.

This clonotype was seen many times. The V and J genes are TRBV5-1 and TRBJ2-1, with 7 nucleotides matching TRBD2. The CDR3 has 13 residues. The V gene end was trimmed by 2 bases and the J gene end by 7 bases; junction bases not matched to a gene: 3. Germline CDR1 and CDR2: SGHRS and YFSETQ. Written as DNA, the CDR3 is TGCGCCAGCAGCTTCGGGACTACAAATGAGCAGTTCTTC. Its protein product is CASSFGTTNEQFF.

This clonotype was found many times. The chain employs TRBV2 and TRBJ2-5, with unresolved D. The V end lost 6 bases, the J end lost 0 bases, and 2 bases lay between the germline ends. Germline CDR1 reads SNHLY; CDR2 reads FYNNEI. The CDR3 is 11 amino acids. The CDR3: CASRYQETQYF. CDR3 sequence (DNA): TGTGCCAGCAGGTACCAAGAGACCCAGTACTTC.

The genes are TRBV29-1 and TRBJ2-6; D is undetermined. The CDR3 is 14 residues long. The germline CDR1 and CDR2 sequences are SQVTM and ANQGSEA. Deletions cut 8 bases from V and 1 base from J, with 12 bases between. The CDR3 DNA sequence: TGCAGCATTGTCGGATTATCTGGGGCCAACGTCCTGACTTTC. As protein: CSIVGLSGANVLTF. Full variable domain (outside the CDR3, taken from reference TRBV29-1 and TRBJ2-6): SAVISQKPSRDICQRGTSLTIQCQVDSQVTMMFWYRQQPGQSLTLIATANQGSEATYESGFVIDKFPISRPNLTFSTLTVSNMSPEDSSIYLCSIVGLSGANVLTFGAGSRLTVL.

The chain employs TRBV2 and TRBJ2-3; 8 nucleotides line up with TRBD2. From germline, CDR1 is SNHLY and CDR2 FYNNEI. The CDR3 extends over 17 amino acids. V trimming: 6 bases; J trimming: 1 base; junction bases outside the gene matches: 12. The CDR3 reads CASRAGAGVGGTDTQYF. CDR3 bases: TGTGCCAGCAGGGCCGGAGCGGGAGTAGGCGGCACAGATACGCAGTATTTT.

This clonotype was counted many times. The genes are TRBV6-1 and TRBJ2-6; 8 bases agree with TRBD1. Looked up from germline, CDR1 is MNHNS and CDR2 is SASEGT. The length of the CDR3 is 19 residues. The V and J ends lost 4 bases and 1 base, in that order; junction bases with no gene match: 12. CDR3 bases: TGTGCCAGCAGTGCTCCCCTTTATGGACAGGGTTCTGGGGCCAACGTCCTGACTTTC. It encodes CASSAPLYGQGSGANVLTF.

This clonotype was observed many times. The chain joins TRBV5-1 to TRBJ2-3, with TRBD1 as a possible D gene (6 bases). This CDR3 contains 17 residues. Germline V gives CDR1 SGHRS, CDR2 YFSETQ. V lost 4 bases, J lost 1 base, and 19 bases lay in between. Written as DNA, the CDR3 is TGCGCCAGCAGCCCCCGGCTTGGGGGCGCAGGCACAGATACGCAGTATTTT. As protein: CASSPRLGGAGTDTQYF.

This clonotype was counted only a few times. J is TRBJ1-2 and V is TRBV5-1; D not resolved. The V and J ends lost 4 bases and 7 bases respectively, with 14 bases between them. Germline-derived CDR1 and CDR2 are SGHRS and YFSETQ. The length of the CDR3 is 13 residues. CDR3 sequence: CASSPSGPGGYTF. The DNA for the CDR3 is TGCGCCAGCAGCCCCTCCGGGCCGGGTGGCTACACCTTC.

In this sample, this clonotype turned up many times. The CDR3 nucleotides read TGTGCCAGCAGCCGGTACTCCGACACAGATACGCAGTATTTT. Translation gives CASSRYSDTDTQYF. J is TRBJ2-3 and V is TRBV14; D gene unclear. The V end lost 4 bases, the J end lost 2 bases, and 10 bases lay between the germline ends. Germline V gene sequence: CDR1 SGHDN, CDR2 FVKESK. The CDR3 extends over 14 amino acids. The complete variable domain, with remaining parts taken from reference TRBV14 and TRBJ2-3, reads EAGVTQFPSHSVIEKGQTVTLRCDPISGHDNLYWYRRVMGKEIKFLLHFVKESKQDESGMPNNRFLAERTGGTYSTLKVQPAELEDSGVYFCASSRYSDTDTQYFGPGTRLTVL.

The J gene is TRBJ1-1, the V gene TRBV18, with 8 positions matching TRBD1. Germline V gene lookup returns CDR1 KGHSH and CDR2 LQKENI. Germline trimming cut 3 bases from V and 0 bases from J; bases unmatched to any gene: 12. The CDR3 runs 18 residues. DNA of the CDR3: TGTGCCAGCTCACCCTTAGCCAACCAGGGGGCGGTGAACACTGAAGCTTTCTTT. It translates to CASSPLANQGAVNTEAFF. Variable domain in full (rest from reference TRBV18 and TRBJ1-1): NAGVMQNPRHLVRRRGQEARLRCSPMKGHSHVYWYRQLPEEGLKFMVYLQKENIIDESGMPKERFSAEFPKEGPSILRIQQVVRGDSAAYFCASSPLANQGAVNTEAFFGQGTRLTVV.

This clonotype was counted many times. The chain links TRBV2 to TRBJ2-7; no reliable D call. The V and J ends lost 8 bases and 3 bases respectively, with 23 bases between them. This CDR3 is built from 16 residues. The V gene's germline CDR1 is SNHLY and CDR2 FYNNEI. The CDR3 DNA follows: TGTGCCAGCGGCCGGGCCCCGGATCGTGCCGTCTACGAGCAGTACTTC. Translating it yields CASGRAPDRAVYEQYF. The full variable domain, with the rest looked up from reference TRBV2 and TRBJ2-7, is EPEVTQTPSHQVTQMGQEVILRCVPISNHLYFYWYRQILGQKVEFLVSFYNNEISEKSEIFDDQFSVERPDGSNFTLKIRSTKLEDSAMYFCASGRAPDRAVYEQYFGPGTRLTVT.

At least ten counts were recorded for this clonotype. The CDR3 nucleotides read TGCAGTGCTAGCCGGGACAGGATACTCTATGGCTACACCTTC. Protein product: CSASRDRILYGYTF. This chain connects TRBV20-1 to TRBJ1-2, with 8 bases lining up with TRBD1. V shed 3 bases, J shed 4 bases, and the junction held 7 bases outside the gene matches. In germline, CDR1 is DFQATT, CDR2 SNEGSKA (reference sequence). This CDR3 contains 14 residues.

This clonotype showed up many times. The J gene is TRBJ1-2, the V gene TRBV7-8; tentative D call: TRBD1 (5 bases). CDR3 length: 13 amino acids. The germline gives CDR1 SGHVS, CDR2 FQNEAQ. The V and J ends lost 5 bases and 6 bases respectively, with 13 bases between them. CDR3 protein: CASSQDRGDGYTF. In DNA form, the CDR3 reads TGTGCCAGCAGCCAGGACCGGGGGGATGGCTACACCTTC.

The chain joins TRBV7-9 to TRBJ2-1; 10 nucleotides agree with TRBD1. The CDR3 contains 15 residues. Germline V gives CDR1 SEHNR, CDR2 FQNEAQ (reference sequence). V dropped 5 bases and J dropped 5; count of bases not matched to a gene: 6. The CDR3 DNA sequence: TGTGCCAGCAGCCTGGGACAGGGGACAAACAATGAGCAGTTCTTC. This gives the protein CASSLGQGTNNEQFF.

This clonotype was recorded at least ten times. The CDR3 loop reads CASSRDPGQGAIEETQYF. As DNA, the CDR3 is TGTGCCAGCAGCCGAGATCCGGGACAGGGGGCAATCGAGGAGACCCAGTACTTC. The J gene is TRBJ2-5, the V gene TRBV6-6, with 12 bases fitting TRBD1. The CDR3 is 18 residues long. Germline loops: CDR1 MNHNY, CDR2 SVGAGI (reference sequence). After removal of 6 bases from V and 5 bases from J, the junction contained 16 bases not matched to a gene.

This clonotype was detected many times. The V call is TRBV5-8, the J call TRBJ1-1; 7 positions match TRBD1. Losses at the gene ends were 4 bases for V and 0 bases for J; bases not matched to a gene: 12. This CDR3 is 17 amino acids long. Germline lookup yields CDR1 SGHTS and CDR2 YDEGEE. Here the CDR3 DNA reads TGTGCCAGCAGCCCCGGCACAGGGGCCAACATGAACACTGAAGCTTTCTTT. Amino acids: CASSPGTGANMNTEAFF.

The sample holds a few counts of this clonotype. DNA of the CDR3: TGTGCCTGGAGTGTAACCGACGGCTACACCTTC. Its translation: CAWSVTDGYTF. This sequence joins TRBV30 and TRBJ1-2; no clear D. CDR1 is GTSNPN and CDR2 is SVGIG in the germline V gene (reference sequence). Trimming pared 0 bases from V and 8 bases from J, leaving 7 bases between. The CDR3 is made up of 11 amino acids.

This clonotype has a count of ten or more. The gene calls are TRBV20-1 and TRBJ2-5; D may be TRBD2 (6 bases). V gave up 3 bases and J gave up 9 bases, with 14 bases separating them. This CDR3 comprises 12 residues. Germline assignment: CDR1 DFQATT and CDR2 SNEGSKA (reference sequence). The CDR3 nucleotides read TGCAGTGCTAGCTTCCAGCCGGGGGCCCAGTACTTC. It yields the protein CSASFQPGAQYF.

This clonotype occurred many times. The chain links TRBV3-1 to TRBJ1-1; D gene uncertain. CDR3 length: 11 amino acids. CDR1 LGHDT and CDR2 YNNKEL come from the germline V gene (reference sequence). Between the trimmed V and J ends, which lost 1 base and 11 bases, there was a span of 8 bases. Here the CDR3 reads CASSQGSHAFF. DNA of the CDR3: TGTGCCAGCAGCCAAGGGTCCCATGCTTTCTTT.

This sequence joins TRBV5-1 and TRBJ2-5; 10 nucleotides line up with TRBD2. CDR1 and CDR2 (germline): SGHRS, YFSETQ. This CDR3 spans 14 amino acids. V lost 3 bases and J lost 3; bases outside the gene matches: 2. CDR3 sequence: CASSSGLAEETQYF. The CDR3 DNA sequence: TGCGCCAGCAGCTCAGGACTAGCGGAAGAGACCCAGTACTTC.

This clonotype was recorded at least ten times. A clone one base away is much larger, so this may be a read error. The chain combines TRBV4-2 with TRBJ2-7, with D hard to call. CDR1 and CDR2 from the germline V gene are LGHNA and YNFKEQ. V lost 3 bases to trimming and J lost 5 bases, with 11 bases between them. CDR3 size: 13 residues. The CDR3 bases are TGTGCCAGCAGCCAGGTCACAGATAACGAGCAGTACTTC. Translated: CASSQVTDNEQYF.

The table lists this clonotype with many counts. This chain links TRBV6-5 with TRBJ2-7; D may be TRBD1 (6 bases). Germline values: CDR1 MNHEY, CDR2 SVGAGI. The V end lost 8 bases, the J end lost 3 bases, and 17 bases lay between the germline ends. CDR3 length: 14 amino acids. As DNA, the CDR3 is TGTGCCAGCCACGTGTTTGGACAGCACTACGAGCAGTACTTC. Residues: CASHVFGQHYEQYF.

The table lists this clonotype with many counts. The V gene is TRBV7-2, the J gene TRBJ2-3, with D possibly TRBD2 on 7 matching bases. CDR3 length equals 14 residues. The germline gives CDR1 SGHTA, CDR2 FQGNSA. V shed 1 base and J shed 13 bases, with 18 bases lying between them. CDR3 sequence (DNA): TGTGCCAGCAGCTTAGGGAGCTGGGGGGGCCTTAAGTATTTT. It encodes CASSLGSWGGLKYF.

At least ten counts were recorded for this clonotype. Here the CDR3 DNA reads TGCGCCAGCAGCTTGACGGGGCTTAATTCACCCCTCCACTTT. Protein: CASSLTGLNSPLHF. V gene TRBV5-1 combines with J gene TRBJ1-6; tentative D call: TRBD1 (5 bases). Trimming removed 1 base at V and 6 bases at J, with 8 bases between. The CDR3 covers 14 residues. Germline V gene lookup returns CDR1 SGHRS and CDR2 YFSETQ.

This clonotype was picked up many times. This chain connects TRBV5-1 to TRBJ1-4, with 9 positions matching TRBD1. With 0 bases clipped from V and 6 bases from J, the junction kept 3 bases outside the gene matches. This CDR3 spans 15 amino acids. Germline V gene data show CDR1 as SGHRS and CDR2 as YFSETQ. The CDR3: CASSLAGQGYEKLFF. The CDR3 bases are TGCGCCAGCAGCTTGGCGGGACAGGGTTATGAAAAACTGTTTTTT.

About this clonotype itself: A read error may explain this, as a much larger clone is one base away. The chain uses TRBV7-9 and TRBJ2-3; D is possibly TRBD1 (5 bases). The length of the CDR3 is 16 residues. Trimming left V 4 bases short and J 4 bases short, with 18 bases between. CDR1 is SEHNR and CDR2 is FQNEAQ in the germline V gene (reference sequence). CDR3 bases: TGTGCCAGCAGCTCCGGCATGACAAAAGGGGCAGATACGCAGTATTTT. Encoded protein: CASSSGMTKGADTQYF.

This clonotype was seen ten or more times. The genes are TRBV10-3 and TRBJ2-7, with 10 positions matching TRBD1. V lost 6 bases, J lost 6 bases, and 5 bases stayed unmatched. Per the germline V gene, CDR1 is ENHRY and CDR2 is SYGVKD. The length of the CDR3 is 13 residues. CDR3 sequence (DNA): TGTGCCATCAGCCGGGACAGGGGCGTCGAGCAGTACTTC. This translates into CAISRDRGVEQYF.

This clonotype showed up many times. The chain employs TRBV29-1 and TRBJ1-1; TRBD1 might be the D (6 bases). Germline V gene lookup returns CDR1 SQVTM and CDR2 ANQGSEA. This CDR3 spans 12 amino acids. CDR3 DNA: TGCAGGGCCGAGGGGGGGTCCACTGAAGCTTTCTTT. Translated, it gives CRAEGGSTEAFF. Using reference TRBV29-1 and TRBJ1-1 for the parts outside the CDR3, the full variable domain is SAVISQKPSRDICQRGTSLTIQCQVDSQVTMMFWYRQQPGQSLTLIATANQGSEATYESGFVIDKFPISRPNLTFSTLTVSNMSPEDSSIYLCRAEGGSTEAFFGQGTRLTVV.

This clonotype was counted many times. Mismatch with germline at one junction end may stem from a read error. V is TRBV7-7 and J is TRBJ2-1, with 7 bases lining up with TRBD1. The CDR3 covers 15 residues. The germline CDR1 and CDR2 sequences are SSHAT and FNYEAQ (reference sequence). CDR3 loop: CASSLERTGRNEQFF. CDR3 nucleotide sequence: TGTGCTAGCAGCTTAGAACGGACAGGCCGTAATGAGCAGTTCTTC.